The clone carrying this T cell receptor (beta chain) was recorded once. Its antigen remains unidentified. This entry comes from a study of beta chain features in type 1 diabetes. V was cut by 4 bases and J by 1 base, with 4 bases left in between. The V gene's germline CDR1 is GTSNPN and CDR2 SVGIG (reference sequence). The CDR3 runs to 11 residues. Study results and limitations: A greater similarity of naive, central memory and Treg TCRB repertoires was seen among patients than among healthy donors.

Every bit of the isolated RNA underwent reverse transcription, so sequencing read expressed TCRB transcripts. This table comes from immunoSEQ multiplex PCR, and its TCRdb copy is limited to in-frame clones, with some not included. The table records roughly 250,000 clones, under 70% of them present only once. The receptor comes from a young man in good health. The V call is TRBV30, the J call TRBJ2-5; the D is unclear. The source material was naive CD4+ T cells from blood. The CDR3 sequence: CAWTVQETQYF. CDR3 coding DNA: TGTGCCTGGACAGTCCAAGAGACCCAGTACTTC.